This TCR beta chain was retrieved from a study of blood T cell repertoires in COVID-19. Sequencing used immunoSEQ multiplex PCR; TCRdb keeps in-frame clones, though not all of them. Counted here are 150,000 or so clones, about four fifths occurring once; the ten biggest clones make up approximately 32%. The V end was cut by 0 bases, the J end by 0 bases, with 10 bases between. The CDR3 totals 16 residues. Material for sequencing was peripheral blood. J is TRBJ2-3 and V is TRBV23-1; D is unclear. TRBV23-1 is labeled an ORF, and its function is uncertain. This TCR came from an older woman with acute or convalescent COVID-19. CDR3 sequence reads: CASSQSGTISTDTQYF. CDR3 nucleotides: TGCGCCAGCAGTCAATCGGGCACGATTAGCACAGATACGCAGTATTTT.